The T cell receptor (beta chain) under discussion was sequenced for a study of Tregs in tolerant kidney transplant recipients. Study-level information: Related graft donors supplied nonmyeloablative bone marrow transplants, and mixed chimerism was transient. Overall study results and limits: Activated donor B cell expansion appeared to reveal the most relevant donor-specific TCRbeta repertoire.

This table comes from immunoSEQ multiplex PCR, and its TCRdb copy is limited to in-frame clones, with some not included. The sample records around 85,000 clones, more than 85% being singletons. As to this clone: Its antigen is as yet unknown. At one boundary the junction diverges from the germline segment, which might be a read error.

The CDR3 contains 14 residues. From germline, CDR1 is SSHAT and CDR2 FNYEAQ (reference sequence). The source material was Tregs from blood, sampled before the transplant. This sequence was found in a human donor who received a combined kidney and bone marrow transplant. The J gene is TRBJ2-5, the V gene TRBV7-7; 7 bases align to TRBD2. The CDR3 region is CASSLTGGQETQYF. CDR3 DNA sequence: TGTGCTAGCAGCTTAACGGGGGGCCAAGAGACCCAGTACTTC.